This paragraph covers one T cell receptor beta chain sequence. This sample was included in a study of control samples from healthy donors and cancer patients. CDR3 length: 15 amino acids. Germline CDR1 and CDR2: KGHSH and LQKENI. V shed 6 bases and J 5 bases; nucleotides not matched to a gene: 4. Using immunoSEQ multiplex PCR, the repertoire was profiled, and TCRdb retains in-frame clones only, with some absent. The table lists about 10,000 clones, roughly 90% of them singletons, with roughly 20% in the top ten. The V call is TRBV18, the J call TRBJ1-6, with 10 bases lining up with TRBD1. The TCR originated in a man in his fifties or sixties with colorectal cancer. Sample: PBMCs. The DNA for the CDR3 is TGTGCCAGCTCTGTCGGACAGGGGGATAATTCACCCCTCCACTTT. It translates to CASSVGQGDNSPLHF.